A single TCR beta chain is shown here with its context. The antigen remains unidentified. TCRdb redid the calling of the 5' RACE reads with MiXCR, one entry per CDR3 protein. The table lists around 440,000 distinct CDR3 sequences, roughly 15% of them singletons. These data come from a study of CD8 T cells in ankylosing spondylitis. Broader study findings: Eight highly homologous variants made up a TCR beta motif, and this motif appeared characteristic of ankylosing spondylitis blood.

The material sequenced was blood, either unsorted or a sorted T cell fraction (not recorded which). The TCR sequence derives from a male donor with ankylosing spondylitis.

CDR3 DNA sequence: TGTGCCAGCAGCCAAGCTGGGACAGGGGGCACTAATGGCTACACCTTC. Its translation: CASSQAGTGGTNGYTF. This chain links TRBV3-1 with TRBJ1-2; 12 bases align to TRBD1. The CDR3 covers 16 residues. The V and J ends lost 1 base and 6 bases, in that order; junction bases with no gene match: 6. Germline values: CDR1 LGHDT, CDR2 YNNKEL (reference sequence).